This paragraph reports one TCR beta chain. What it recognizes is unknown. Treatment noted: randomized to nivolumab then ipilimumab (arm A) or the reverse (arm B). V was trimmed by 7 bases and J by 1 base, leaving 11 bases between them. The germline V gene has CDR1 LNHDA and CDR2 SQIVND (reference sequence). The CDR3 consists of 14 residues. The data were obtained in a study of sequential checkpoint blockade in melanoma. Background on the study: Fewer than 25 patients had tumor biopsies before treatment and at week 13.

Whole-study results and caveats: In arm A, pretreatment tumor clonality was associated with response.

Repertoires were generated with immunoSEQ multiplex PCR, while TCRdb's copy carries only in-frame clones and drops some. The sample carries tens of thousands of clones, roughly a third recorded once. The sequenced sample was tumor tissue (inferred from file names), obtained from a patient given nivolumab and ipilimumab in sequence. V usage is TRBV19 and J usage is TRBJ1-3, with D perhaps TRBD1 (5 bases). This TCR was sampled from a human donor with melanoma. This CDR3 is CASKTRGSGNTIYF. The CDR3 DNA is TGTGCCAGTAAAACAAGGGGATCTGGAAACACCATATATTTT.